A selection of T cell receptor beta chains follows, all from one sample in a study of spatial heterogeneity in lung cancer. Each CDR3 protein is one row after TCRdb ran MiXCR on the 5' RACE reads. The data contain 60,000 to 90,000 distinct CDR3 sequences, under 8.5% of them singletons. This sample comprised PBMCs, obtained at surgery. The source of these receptors is a male donor with early-stage non-small cell lung cancer. Both conserved end residues are part of each CDR3. Fields, in order: J gene, V gene, D gene, clone size, CDR3 protein, CDR3 DNA. A D gene is named only where the DNA matches it firmly. Some rows mark clone size as missing; the rest say once, few, many or name a class of expanded clone.

j_call: TRBJ1-4; v_call: TRBV20-1; d_call: NA; clone_size: many; cdr3_aa: CSAHGDLSEKLFF; cdr3_nt: TGCAGTGCTCACGGAGATTTAAGTGAAAAACTGTTTTTT
j_call: TRBJ1-5; v_call: TRBV5-5; d_call: NA; clone_size: few; cdr3_aa: CASSLLLGGNQPQHF; cdr3_nt: TGTGCCAGCAGCTTGTTACTGGGGGGCAATCAGCCCCAGCATTTT
j_call: TRBJ1-2; v_call: TRBV7-2; d_call: TRBD1; clone_size: NA; cdr3_aa: CASSFDRGAYGYTF; cdr3_nt: TGTGCCAGCAGCTTTGACAGGGGGGCCTATGGCTACACCTTC
j_call: TRBJ2-2; v_call: TRBV3-1; d_call: NA; clone_size: few; cdr3_aa: CASSLGTPSGTGELFF; cdr3_nt: TGTGCCAGCAGCCTGGGCACCCCCTCGGGTACCGGGGAGCTGTTTTTT
j_call: TRBJ2-4; v_call: TRBV30; d_call: TRBD1; clone_size: NA; cdr3_aa: CAWSSTGGSIQYF; cdr3_nt: TGTGCCTGGAGTTCAACAGGGGGGTCCATTCAGTACTTC
j_call: TRBJ2-7; v_call: TRBV29-1; d_call: TRBD2; clone_size: many; cdr3_aa: CSVQLAGVIEQYF; cdr3_nt: TGCAGCGTGCAGCTAGCGGGAGTTATCGAGCAGTACTTC
j_call: TRBJ1-1; v_call: TRBV9; d_call: NA; clone_size: few; cdr3_aa: CASSGGEYTEAFF; cdr3_nt: TGTGCCAGCAGCGGTGGGGAGTACACTGAAGCTTTCTTT
j_call: TRBJ2-1; v_call: TRBV19; d_call: NA; clone_size: many; cdr3_aa: CASGLTGASYNEQFF; cdr3_nt: TGTGCCAGTGGGTTGACGGGAGCCTCCTACAATGAGCAGTTCTTC
j_call: TRBJ2-1; v_call: TRBV7-4; d_call: NA; clone_size: few; cdr3_aa: CASSWRGSDNEQFF; cdr3_nt: TGTGCCAGCAGCTGGAGGGGGTCGGACAATGAGCAGTTCTTC
j_call: TRBJ1-3; v_call: TRBV7-2; d_call: NA; clone_size: NA; cdr3_aa: CASRQNSGNTIYF; cdr3_nt: TGTGCCAGCAGGCAAAACTCTGGAAACACCATATATTTT
j_call: TRBJ2-5; v_call: TRBV20-1; d_call: NA; clone_size: NA; cdr3_aa: CSAAPDWEAETQYF; cdr3_nt: TGCAGTGCTGCACCAGACTGGGAGGCGGAGACCCAGTACTTC
j_call: TRBJ1-2; v_call: TRBV29-1; d_call: NA; clone_size: many; cdr3_aa: CSVGRSEGYTF; cdr3_nt: TGCAGCGTTGGCAGATCAGAGGGCTACACCTTC
j_call: TRBJ1-1; v_call: TRBV12-3/TRBV12-4; d_call: NA; clone_size: many; cdr3_aa: CASSAIQVNTEAFF; cdr3_nt: TGTGCCAGCAGTGCAATTCAGGTGAACACTGAAGCTTTCTTT
j_call: TRBJ1-1; v_call: TRBV5-1; d_call: NA; clone_size: NA; cdr3_aa: CASSLGSQMNTEAFF; cdr3_nt: TGCGCCAGCAGCTTGGGAAGCCAGATGAACACTGAAGCTTTCTTT
j_call: TRBJ1-2; v_call: TRBV4-2; d_call: NA; clone_size: few; cdr3_aa: CASSQDFGPQGYTF; cdr3_nt: TGTGCCAGCAGCCAAGATTTCGGGCCGCAGGGCTACACCTTC
j_call: TRBJ1-3; v_call: TRBV20-1; d_call: NA; clone_size: many; cdr3_aa: CSAPTGNTIYF; cdr3_nt: TGCAGTGCTCCTACTGGAAACACCATATATTTT
j_call: TRBJ1-5; v_call: TRBV19; d_call: TRBD1; clone_size: few; cdr3_aa: CASRAPGQGLYNQPQHF; cdr3_nt: TGTGCCAGTAGGGCCCCGGGACAGGGCCTTTACAATCAGCCCCAGCATTTT
j_call: TRBJ1-2; v_call: TRBV20-1; d_call: NA; clone_size: many; cdr3_aa: CSASLERARVGYTF; cdr3_nt: TGCAGTGCTAGCCTTGAACGAGCCCGTGTTGGCTACACCTTC
j_call: TRBJ2-5; v_call: TRBV5-1; d_call: TRBD1; clone_size: many; cdr3_aa: CASSLTGGAHETQYF; cdr3_nt: TGCGCCAGCAGCTTAACAGGGGGCGCCCATGAGACCCAGTACTTC
j_call: TRBJ2-7; v_call: TRBV5-1; d_call: TRBD1; clone_size: NA; cdr3_aa: CASSPRGQGNYEQYF; cdr3_nt: TGCGCCAGCAGCCCACGGGGACAGGGAAACTACGAGCAGTACTTC
j_call: TRBJ2-3; v_call: TRBV29-1; d_call: NA; clone_size: many; cdr3_aa: CSVDGRGLTDTQYF; cdr3_nt: TGCAGCGTTGATGGTCGGGGGCTCACAGATACGCAGTATTTT
j_call: TRBJ2-4; v_call: TRBV20-1; d_call: TRBD2; clone_size: many; cdr3_aa: CSARVRGRAKNIQYF; cdr3_nt: TGCAGTGCTAGAGTCCGCGGGAGGGCCAAAAACATTCAGTACTTC
j_call: TRBJ2-6; v_call: TRBV7-9; d_call: NA; clone_size: few; cdr3_aa: CASSFSTGISGANVLTF; cdr3_nt: TGTGCCAGCAGCTTCTCAACAGGGATCTCTGGGGCCAACGTCCTGACTTTC
j_call: TRBJ2-7; v_call: TRBV11-2; d_call: NA; clone_size: many; cdr3_aa: CASSLTRIYEQYF; cdr3_nt: TGTGCCAGCAGCTTAACCAGAATCTACGAGCAGTACTTC
j_call: TRBJ2-1; v_call: TRBV20-1; d_call: TRBD1; clone_size: many; cdr3_aa: CSVLGTGAANEQFF; cdr3_nt: TGCAGTGTTCTGGGGACAGGGGCGGCGAATGAGCAGTTCTTC
j_call: TRBJ2-1; v_call: TRBV24-1; d_call: NA; clone_size: many; cdr3_aa: CATRPSQSSYNEQFF; cdr3_nt: TGTGCCACCAGACCATCACAGAGCTCCTACAATGAGCAGTTCTTC
j_call: TRBJ2-7; v_call: TRBV29-1; d_call: NA; clone_size: many; cdr3_aa: CSVENSLDGEQYF; cdr3_nt: TGCAGCGTTGAAAATTCATTGGACGGCGAGCAGTACTTC
j_call: TRBJ2-1; v_call: TRBV12-3/TRBV12-4; d_call: NA; clone_size: many; cdr3_aa: CASSAGQSFEQFF; cdr3_nt: TGTGCCAGCAGTGCGGGACAGTCGTTTGAGCAGTTCTTC
j_call: TRBJ1-1; v_call: TRBV24-1; d_call: NA; clone_size: many; cdr3_aa: CATSEGWSSFF; cdr3_nt: TGTGCCACCAGTGAGGGTTGGTCGTCGTTCTTT
j_call: TRBJ2-1; v_call: TRBV5-1; d_call: NA; clone_size: few; cdr3_aa: CASSALGLYNEQFF; cdr3_nt: TGCGCCAGCAGCGCTCTGGGGCTTTACAATGAGCAGTTCTTC
j_call: TRBJ2-3; v_call: TRBV2; d_call: TRBD2; clone_size: NA; cdr3_aa: CASNRLAPTDTQYF; cdr3_nt: TGTGCCAGCAACCGACTAGCTCCCACAGATACGCAGTATTTT
j_call: TRBJ1-2; v_call: TRBV29-1; d_call: NA; clone_size: many; cdr3_aa: CSVEQVAGYTF; cdr3_nt: TGCAGCGTTGAACAGGTTGCGGGCTACACCTTC
j_call: TRBJ1-5; v_call: TRBV19; d_call: TRBD1; clone_size: NA; cdr3_aa: CASSIWHSGSSDREIQPQHF; cdr3_nt: TGTGCCAGTAGTATCTGGCACAGTGGGTCGAGCGACAGGGAGATTCAGCCCCAGCATTTT
j_call: TRBJ2-7; v_call: TRBV3-1; d_call: NA; clone_size: many; cdr3_aa: CASSPTGAMGEQYF; cdr3_nt: TGTGCCAGCAGCCCTACCGGGGCTATGGGCGAGCAGTACTTC
j_call: TRBJ2-5; v_call: TRBV18; d_call: NA; clone_size: few; cdr3_aa: CASSRDRETQYF; cdr3_nt: TGTGCCAGCTCCCGCGACCGGGAGACCCAGTACTTC
j_call: TRBJ2-3; v_call: TRBV27; d_call: NA; clone_size: many; cdr3_aa: CASSLRFRGHGGGTDTQYF; cdr3_nt: TGTGCCAGCAGTTTGAGGTTCAGGGGACATGGCGGAGGCACAGATACGCAGTATTTT
j_call: TRBJ2-7; v_call: TRBV29-1; d_call: TRBD1; clone_size: many; cdr3_aa: CSVAGGSVYEQYF; cdr3_nt: TGCAGCGTTGCAGGGGGCAGCGTGTACGAGCAGTACTTC
j_call: TRBJ2-4; v_call: TRBV20-1; d_call: NA; clone_size: many; cdr3_aa: CSARDSGVGLIKNIQYF; cdr3_nt: TGCAGTGCTAGAGATTCAGGGGTGGGCTTAATCAAAAACATTCAGTACTTC
j_call: TRBJ2-2; v_call: TRBV12-3/TRBV12-4; d_call: TRBD1; clone_size: NA; cdr3_aa: CASSFIQGARGGELFF; cdr3_nt: TGTGCCAGCAGTTTTATACAGGGGGCTAGGGGCGGGGAGCTGTTTTTT
j_call: TRBJ1-2; v_call: TRBV4-1; d_call: TRBD1; clone_size: many; cdr3_aa: CASSLMPGQGDYGYTF; cdr3_nt: TGCGCCAGCAGCCTGATGCCGGGACAGGGTGACTATGGCTACACCTTC
j_call: TRBJ1-2; v_call: TRBV6-6; d_call: NA; clone_size: few; cdr3_aa: CASSYMGLGYTF; cdr3_nt: TGTGCCAGCAGTTACATGGGCCTGGGCTACACCTTC
j_call: TRBJ1-1; v_call: TRBV14; d_call: NA; clone_size: NA; cdr3_aa: CASSLIPLTGPNTEAFF; cdr3_nt: TGTGCCAGCAGTCTCATACCCCTGACAGGCCCGAACACTGAAGCTTTCTTT
j_call: TRBJ1-6; v_call: TRBV11-2; d_call: NA; clone_size: NA; cdr3_aa: CASSPDSFYNSPLHF; cdr3_nt: TGTGCCAGCAGCCCGGACAGTTTCTATAATTCACCCCTCCACTTT
j_call: TRBJ1-6; v_call: TRBV21-1; d_call: NA; clone_size: few; cdr3_aa: CASSKELWQGSSYNSPLHF; cdr3_nt: TGTGCCAGCAGCAAAGAACTGTGGCAGGGGAGCTCCTATAATTCACCCCTCCACTTT
j_call: TRBJ2-3; v_call: TRBV29-1; d_call: TRBD2; clone_size: few; cdr3_aa: CSLAGGTDTQYF; cdr3_nt: TGCAGCCTAGCGGGAGGCACAGATACGCAGTATTTT
j_call: TRBJ1-1; v_call: TRBV5-1; d_call: NA; clone_size: many; cdr3_aa: CASSLLGANTEAFF; cdr3_nt: TGCGCCAGCAGCTTGCTCGGGGCCAACACTGAAGCTTTCTTT
j_call: TRBJ2-1; v_call: TRBV30; d_call: TRBD1; clone_size: many; cdr3_aa: CAWSVNRGRLFNEQFF; cdr3_nt: TGTGCCTGGAGTGTAAATAGGGGGCGTTTGTTCAATGAGCAGTTCTTC
j_call: TRBJ1-5; v_call: TRBV12-3/TRBV12-4; d_call: TRBD1; clone_size: many; cdr3_aa: CASRHTTGDQPQHF; cdr3_nt: TGTGCCAGCAGACATACAACAGGGGATCAGCCCCAGCATTTT
j_call: TRBJ2-1; v_call: TRBV24-1; d_call: NA; clone_size: many; cdr3_aa: CATSASGLYNEQFF; cdr3_nt: TGTGCCACCAGTGCCAGCGGGCTTTACAATGAGCAGTTCTTC
j_call: TRBJ1-1; v_call: TRBV27; d_call: NA; clone_size: NA; cdr3_aa: CASSPRTPYAEAFF; cdr3_nt: TGTGCCAGCAGTCCCCGGACCCCGTACGCTGAAGCTTTCTTT